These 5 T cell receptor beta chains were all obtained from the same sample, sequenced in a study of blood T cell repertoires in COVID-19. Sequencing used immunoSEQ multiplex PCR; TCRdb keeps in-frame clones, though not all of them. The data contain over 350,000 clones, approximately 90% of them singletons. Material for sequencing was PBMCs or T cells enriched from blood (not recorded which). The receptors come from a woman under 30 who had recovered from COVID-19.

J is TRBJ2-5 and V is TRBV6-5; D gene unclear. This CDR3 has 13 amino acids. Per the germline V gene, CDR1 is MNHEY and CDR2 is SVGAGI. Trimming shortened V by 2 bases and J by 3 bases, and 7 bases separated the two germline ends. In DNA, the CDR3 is TGTGCCAGCAGTTACCCCCCGGAAGAGACCCAGTACTTC. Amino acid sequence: CASSYPPEETQYF.

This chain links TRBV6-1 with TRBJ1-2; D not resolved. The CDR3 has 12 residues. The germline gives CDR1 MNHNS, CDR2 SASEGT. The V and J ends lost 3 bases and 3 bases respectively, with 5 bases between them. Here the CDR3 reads CASSDPDYGYTF. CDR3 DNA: TGTGCCAGCAGTGACCCAGACTATGGCTACACCTTC.

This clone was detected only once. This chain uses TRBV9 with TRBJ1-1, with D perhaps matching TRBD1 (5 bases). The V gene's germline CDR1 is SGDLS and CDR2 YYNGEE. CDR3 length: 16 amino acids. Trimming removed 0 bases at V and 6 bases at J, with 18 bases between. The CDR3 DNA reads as TGTGCCAGCAGCGTAGCAAGCGGCGGGGGTCCCCCTGAAGCTTTCTTT. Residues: CASSVASGGGPPEAFF. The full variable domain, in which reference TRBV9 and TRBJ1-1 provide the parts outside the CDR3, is DSGVTQTPKHLITATGQRVTLRCSPRSGDLSVYWYQQSLDQGLQFLIQYYNGEERAKGNILERFSAQQFPDLHSELNLSSLELGDSALYFCASSVASGGGPPEAFFGQGTRLTVV.

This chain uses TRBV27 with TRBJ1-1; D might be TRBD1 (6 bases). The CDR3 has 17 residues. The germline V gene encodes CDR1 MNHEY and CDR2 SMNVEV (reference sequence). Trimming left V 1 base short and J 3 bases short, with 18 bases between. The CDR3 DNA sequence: TGTGCCAGCAGTTTATTCTCAGGGGCCATTTGGGACACTGAAGCTTTCTTT. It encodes CASSLFSGAIWDTEAFF.

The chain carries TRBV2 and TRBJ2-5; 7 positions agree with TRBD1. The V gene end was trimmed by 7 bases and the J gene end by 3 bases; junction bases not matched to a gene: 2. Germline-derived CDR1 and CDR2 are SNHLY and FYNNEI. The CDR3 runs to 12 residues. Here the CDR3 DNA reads TGTGCCAGCATCGGGACAGAAGAGACCCAGTACTTC. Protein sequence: CASIGTEETQYF.